A single sample gave rise to the 30 T cell receptor beta chains below, sequenced in a study of cytomegalovirus exposure and HLA in healthy donors. 60 Vbeta and 13 Jbeta primers were used in PCR. Produced via immunoSEQ multiplex PCR; TCRdb's table is partial and in-frame only. The sample records around 98,000 clones, about 81% being singletons. What was sequenced was PBMCs. These receptors were taken from a man aged 35-49 years in good health and CMV-seronegative.

This rearrangement joins TRBV5-4 to TRBJ2-7, with 16 bases matching TRBD2. Germline loops: CDR1 SGHNT, CDR2 YYREEE (reference sequence). CDR3 length equals 15 residues. V lost 4 bases to trimming and J lost 6 bases; unmatched junction nucleotides: 4. The CDR3 sequence is CASSAGLAGGREQYF. The CDR3 bases are TGTGCCAGCAGCGCGGGACTAGCGGGGGGGCGCGAGCAGTACTTC.

The chain joins TRBV7-2 to TRBJ2-1; 9 positions agree with TRBD1. V was clipped by 4 bases and J by 15 bases; unmatched bases: 4. Germline loops: CDR1 SGHTA, CDR2 FQGNSA. This CDR3 region has 11 residues. The CDR3 DNA sequence: TGTGCCAGCAGCTCTACAGGGGGCCGGTTCTTC. Protein sequence: CASSSTGGRFF.

The chain couples TRBV5-3 to TRBJ1-2, with unresolved D. TRBV5-3 qualifies as an ORF whose function is uncertain. Deletions cut 1 base from V and 6 bases from J, with 13 bases between. CDR3 length: 14 amino acids. CDR3 nucleotide sequence: TGTGCCAGAAGCTTGCCGATCGCGGAGGATGGCTACACCTTC. Encoded protein: CARSLPIAEDGYTF.

The chain joins TRBV6-5 to TRBJ1-5; D is ambiguous. The CDR3 loop spans 14 amino acids. Germline values: CDR1 MNHEY, CDR2 SVGAGI. Between the trimmed V and J ends, which lost 7 bases and 5 bases, there was a span of 15 bases. CDR3: CASTPRRVDQPQHF. In nucleotides, the CDR3 is TGTGCCAGCACCCCAAGGAGGGTGGATCAGCCCCAGCATTTT.

This chain uses TRBV7-9 with TRBJ2-3; 7 bases are shared with TRBD2. The ends lost 5 bases at V and 0 bases at J; junction bases unmatched: 8. Germline assignment: CDR1 SEHNR and CDR2 FQNEAQ (reference sequence). This CDR3 is built from 16 residues. The CDR3 reads CASSPVLAASTDTQYF. CDR3 sequence (DNA): TGTGCCAGCAGCCCAGTCCTAGCGGCGAGCACAGATACGCAGTATTTT. The full variable domain, completed using reference TRBV7-9 and TRBJ2-3, is DTGVSQNPRHKITKRGQNVTFRCDPISEHNRLYWYRQTLGQGPEFLTYFQNEAQLEKSRLLSDRFSAERPKGSFSTLEIQRTEQGDSAMYLCASSPVLAASTDTQYFGPGTRLTVL.

The CDR3 reads CASRPPRGPLFF. The CDR3 DNA follows: TGCGCCAGCAGGCCTCCCAGGGGGCCTCTGTTCTTC. The V call is TRBV5-1, the J call TRBJ2-1; TRBD1 agrees at 8 bases. Trimming at V came to 5 bases and at J to 15 bases, leaving 10 bases not matched to a gene. The length of the CDR3 is 12 residues. Germline CDR1 is SGHRS and CDR2 is YFSETQ.

The chain is built from TRBV19 and TRBJ2-1; D is unclear. V gave up 5 bases and J gave up 6 bases, with 11 bases separating them. This CDR3 region has 13 residues. Germline V CDR1 and CDR2: LNHDA, SQIVND (reference sequence). The CDR3 sequence: CASSYYSGNEQFF. The CDR3 coding sequence is TGTGCCAGTAGTTACTACTCGGGCAATGAGCAGTTCTTC.

This rearrangement joins TRBV28 to TRBJ2-1; the D gene is possibly TRBD1 (6 bases). Looked up from germline, CDR1 is MDHEN and CDR2 is SYDVKM. Trimming took 6 bases from V and 5 from J, leaving 11 bases between them. The CDR3 is 13 residues long. As DNA, the CDR3 is TGTGCCAGCAGACAGGGTGGAGACAATGAGCAGTTCTTC. This sequence encodes CASRQGGDNEQFF.

This chain links TRBV5-4 with TRBJ2-1; 10 bases agree with TRBD1. CDR1 is SGHNT and CDR2 is YYREEE in the germline V gene (reference sequence). The CDR3 extends over 16 amino acids. V dropped 0 bases and J dropped 3; count of bases not matched to a gene: 3. The CDR3 bases are TGTGCCAGCAGCTTGGCGGGGACAGGGGTCTACAATGAGCAGTTCTTC. It codes for CASSLAGTGVYNEQFF.

This clone has just one count. J is TRBJ2-7 and V is TRBV11-2; D remains unclear. Per the germline V gene, CDR1 is SGHAT and CDR2 is FQNNGV. Between the trimmed V and J ends, which lost 4 bases and 2 bases, there was a span of 9 bases. CDR3 size: 13 residues. Here the CDR3 DNA reads TGTGCCAGCAGCTCGACTCCTACCTACGAGCAGTACTTC. Its translation: CASSSTPTYEQYF. Based on the CDR3 plus reference TRBV11-2 and TRBJ2-7, the full variable domain is EAGVAQSPRYKIIEKRQSVAFWCNPISGHATLYWYQQILGQGPKLLIQFQNNGVVDDSQLPKDRFSAERLKGVDSTLKIQPAKLEDSAVYLCASSSTPTYEQYFGPGTRLTVT.

This chain joins TRBV19 and TRBJ1-4, with 7 nucleotides matching TRBD1. The CDR3 consists of 14 residues. Per the germline V gene, CDR1 is LNHDA and CDR2 is SQIVND (reference sequence). Trimming took 3 bases from V and 8 from J; bases not matched to a gene: 6. The CDR3 DNA reads TGTGCCAGTAGTATTTTGAGGGGGCAAGAAAAACTGTTTTTT. Protein sequence: CASSILRGQEKLFF.

This clone was seen only once. In DNA form, the CDR3 reads TGTGCCAGCAGAAGATCGGGACTAGCGGGGGACACTTTAGCGAACACCGGGGAGCTGTTTTTT. Its translation: CASRRSGLAGDTLANTGELFF. The V call is TRBV27, the J call TRBJ2-2, with 14 bases lining up with TRBD2. Trimming cost V 6 bases and J 0 bases; bases outside gene matches: 15. This CDR3 has 21 amino acids. Germline CDR1 is MNHEY and CDR2 is SMNVEV (reference sequence).

This clone was picked up a small number of times. The V and J genes are TRBV28 and TRBJ1-5; D unresolved. Looked up from germline, CDR1 is MDHEN and CDR2 is SYDVKM. The CDR3 loop spans 14 amino acids. Trimming took 5 bases from V and 6 from J, leaving 14 bases between them. This CDR3 reads CASSTDYGAQPQHF. The CDR3 region has the DNA TGTGCCAGCAGTACAGACTACGGAGCTCAGCCCCAGCATTTT.

J is TRBJ2-5 and V is TRBV7-9, with 16 bases aligning to TRBD2. CDR1 is SEHNR and CDR2 is FQNEAQ in the germline V gene (reference sequence). CDR3 length: 17 amino acids. The ends lost 5 bases at V and 1 base at J; junction bases unmatched: 4. The CDR3, as DNA: TGTGCCAGCAGCCCCGGGACTAGCGGGGGGGGCCAAGAGACCCAGTACTTC. Protein product: CASSPGTSGGGQETQYF. Together with reference TRBV7-9 and TRBJ2-5, the CDR3 gives the full variable domain: DTGVSQNPRHKITKRGQNVTFRCDPISEHNRLYWYRQTLGQGPEFLTYFQNEAQLEKSRLLSDRFSAERPKGSFSTLEIQRTEQGDSAMYLCASSPGTSGGGQETQYFGPGTRLLVL.

V and J are TRBV7-8 and TRBJ1-1, with 10 bases lining up with TRBD1. Germline V gene data show CDR1 as SGHVS and CDR2 as FQNEAQ. The CDR3 contains 16 residues. The ends lost 5 bases at V and 5 bases at J; junction bases unmatched: 11. The CDR3 sequence is CASSVPGQGFSTEAFF. The CDR3 bases are TGTGCCAGCAGCGTGCCGGGACAGGGGTTTTCAACTGAAGCTTTCTTT.

This clone was seen a few times. The chain recombines TRBV28 with TRBJ1-5; 11 bases are a match to TRBD1. CDR3 size: 16 residues. Losses at the gene ends were 7 bases for V and 6 bases for J; bases not matched to a gene: 11. The germline gives CDR1 MDHEN, CDR2 SYDVKM. CDR3 residues: CASNPQGQGVGQPQHF. The CDR3 DNA sequence: TGTGCCAGCAACCCTCAGGGACAGGGGGTTGGTCAGCCCCAGCATTTT.

The CDR3 bases are TGTGCCAGCAGTAACACAGGGGTCGAGCAGTACTTC. It codes for CASSNTGVEQYF. The V gene is TRBV6-6, the J gene TRBJ2-7; 7 bases line up with TRBD1. Germline CDR1 reads MNHNY; CDR2 reads SVGAGI (reference sequence). Trimming removed 5 bases from V and 6 bases from J; junction bases left unmatched: 4. The CDR3 has 12 amino acids.

The chain combines TRBV4-1 with TRBJ2-1; D perhaps matches TRBD1 (5 bases). Trimming stripped 0 bases from V and 6 bases from J, with 9 bases between. Germline values: CDR1 MGHRA, CDR2 YSYEKL. This CDR3 spans 14 amino acids. The CDR3: CASSQDWGLNEQFF. CDR3 in DNA: TGCGCCAGCAGCCAAGATTGGGGCCTCAATGAGCAGTTCTTC.

J is TRBJ1-3 and V is TRBV18; a possible D gene is TRBD1 (5 bases). Looked up from germline, CDR1 is KGHSH and CDR2 is LQKENI. The CDR3 totals 18 residues. V was shortened by 2 bases and J by 1 base, with 18 bases between the two germline ends. The chain's CDR3 is CASSPKGLQGRSGNTIYF. The CDR3 nucleotides are TGTGCCAGCTCACCAAAGGGTCTTCAGGGAAGGTCTGGAAACACCATATATTTT.

J is TRBJ1-2 and V is TRBV5-1, with unresolved D. The CDR3 covers 13 residues. With 1 base removed from V and 4 bases from J, the gap between germline ends came to 8 bases. Germline CDR1 and CDR2: SGHRS and YFSETQ. The CDR3 coding sequence is TGCGCCAGCAGCTTGACATATCCCTATGGCTACACCTTC. Translated: CASSLTYPYGYTF.

The chain carries TRBV5-1 and TRBJ1-2, with D uncertain. The CDR3 is made up of 13 amino acids. CDR1 is SGHRS, CDR2 YFSETQ, per germline. The germline V and J ends were trimmed by 0 bases and 3 bases, with 6 bases remaining between them. The CDR3 DNA reads TGCGCCAGCAGCTTGGATTCGGACTATGGCTACACCTTC. It translates to CASSLDSDYGYTF.

This clone was counted a single time. The CDR3 loop reads CASKILDRAAGELFF. In nucleotides, the CDR3 is TGTGCCAGTAAAATCCTTGACAGGGCTGCCGGGGAGCTGTTTTTT. J is TRBJ2-2 and V is TRBV19; 7 bases fit TRBD1. CDR1 LNHDA and CDR2 SQIVND come from the germline V gene (reference sequence). V trimming: 7 bases; J trimming: 6 bases; junction bases outside the gene matches: 11. The CDR3 runs 15 residues.

This chain joins TRBV7-3 and TRBJ1-2; 10 bases fit TRBD1. V was clipped by 5 bases and J by 8 bases; unmatched bases: 8. CDR3 length equals 14 residues. Per germline, CDR1 SGHTA and CDR2 FQGTGA. The CDR3 sequence: CASSVDRGLSGYTF. In DNA form, the CDR3 reads TGTGCCAGCAGCGTAGACAGGGGGCTTTCGGGCTACACCTTC. Looking up the rest from reference TRBV7-3 and TRBJ1-2 gives the full variable domain: GAGVSQTPSNKVTEKGKYVELRCDPISGHTALYWYRQSLGQGPEFLIYFQGTGAADDSGLPNDRFFAVRPEGSVSTLKIQRTERGDSAVYLCASSVDRGLSGYTFGSGTRLTVV.

The chain couples TRBV14 to TRBJ2-7; 7 bases map to TRBD1. J gave up 5 bases and V 0 bases, and 16 bases lay outside the gene matches. CDR3 length: 18 residues. Germline V gene lookup returns CDR1 SGHDN and CDR2 FVKESK. The CDR3 DNA sequence: TGTGCCAGCAGCCAAGACTTACAGCGACGGCAAGGGGGCCACGAGCAGTACTTC. It translates to CASSQDLQRRQGGHEQYF.

This sequence joins TRBV19 and TRBJ1-5, with 10 positions matching TRBD1. This CDR3 has 17 residues. The J segment lost 2 bases and the V segment lost 5 bases, leaving 9 bases of the junction unmatched. Germline loops: CDR1 LNHDA, CDR2 SQIVND (reference sequence). The CDR3 region is CASSRDRGEWGNQPQHF. The CDR3 DNA is TGTGCCAGTAGTCGGGACAGGGGAGAATGGGGCAATCAGCCCCAGCATTTT. The full variable domain, completed using reference TRBV19 and TRBJ1-5, is DGGITQSPKYLFRKEGQNVTLSCEQNLNHDAMYWYRQDPGQGLRLIYYSQIVNDFQKGDIAEGYSVSREKKESFPLTVTSAQKNPTAFYLCASSRDRGEWGNQPQHFGDGTRLSIL.

The chain is built from TRBV18 and TRBJ2-5; a weak D match, TRBD2 (6 bases). Trimming removed 6 bases from V and 4 bases from J, with 15 bases in between. The CDR3 extends over 14 amino acids. Germline V gene sequence: CDR1 KGHSH, CDR2 LQKENI. The DNA for the CDR3 is TGTGCCAGCTCGCCTCGGGAGACACGAGAGACCCAGTACTTC. Its protein product is CASSPRETRETQYF. The full variable domain, in which reference TRBV18 and TRBJ2-5 provide the parts outside the CDR3, is NAGVMQNPRHLVRRRGQEARLRCSPMKGHSHVYWYRQLPEEGLKFMVYLQKENIIDESGMPKERFSAEFPKEGPSILRIQQVVRGDSAAYFCASSPRETRETQYFGPGTRLLVL.

Of note for this clone: One end of the junction fails to match germline, which may point to a read error. This chain links TRBV5-1 with TRBJ2-4, with D maybe TRBD1 (7 bases). The CDR3 totals 16 residues. Germline V gene lookup returns CDR1 SGHRS and CDR2 YFSETQ. CDR3 in DNA: TGCGCCAGCAGCTGGCGGGACAGCGAAGCCAAAAACATTCGGTACTTC. Translated, it gives CASSWRDSEAKNIRYF.

The chain employs TRBV5-5 and TRBJ2-3; D is uncertain. V was shortened by 5 bases and J by 4 bases, with 11 bases between the two germline ends. The length of the CDR3 is 13 residues. Looked up from germline, CDR1 is SGHKS and CDR2 is YYEKEE (reference sequence). The CDR3 region is CASRIVSADTQYF. The CDR3 bases are TGTGCCAGCAGAATTGTAAGCGCAGATACGCAGTATTTT.

The gene calls are TRBV15 and TRBJ1-4; D uncertain. CDR3 size: 13 residues. Trimming left V 5 bases short and J 8 bases short, with 12 bases between. Per germline, CDR1 LNHNV and CDR2 YYDKDF (reference sequence). Written as DNA, the CDR3 is TGTGCCACCAGCGCGGGAGTTGGGGAAAAACTGTTTTTT. Amino acids: CATSAGVGEKLFF.

CDR3 residues: CASSFTRDTGNSYEQYF. CDR3 coding DNA: TGTGCCAGCAGCTTTACTAGGGATACAGGGAATTCTTACGAGCAGTACTTC. This rearrangement joins TRBV5-8 to TRBJ2-7, with D perhaps TRBD1 (6 bases). The V end lost 2 bases, the J end lost 4 bases, and 22 bases lay between the germline ends. This CDR3 is 17 amino acids long. Germline assignment: CDR1 SGHTS and CDR2 YDEGEE.